This T cell receptor (beta chain) comes out of a study of blood T cell repertoires in COVID-19. Overall study: Spain, Italy and the United States supplied samples that represented acute and convalescent COVID-19. Sample material is recorded as cDNA or gDNA derived from T cells, B-cell-depleted T cells, or PBMCs.

Per the study methods: Reference gene primer amplification in the assay estimated nucleated cell counts. Sequencing was performed with immunoSEQ multiplex PCR; in TCRdb, only in-frame clones are kept and a portion is missing. V, J and clone size are taken as reported in that table, and D and trimming were inferred from the DNA itself. In the table there are about 90,000 clones, roughly nine tenths of which are singletons. CDR3 size: 14 residues. Trimming shortened V by 4 bases and J by 5 bases, and 15 bases separated the two germline ends. CDR1 is SGDLS and CDR2 is YYNGEE in the germline V gene. The sequenced sample was peripheral blood. This sequence originates from a human donor with active COVID-19. The donor label of this sample is uncertain. V is TRBV9 and J is TRBJ1-2, with a tentative D call TRBD1 (5 bases). The CDR3 DNA reads as TGTGCCAGCAGCCCAGGGCCGAGTCTTTATGGCTACACCTTC. This sequence encodes CASSPGPSLYGYTF.